These T cell receptor beta chains were read from a single sample in a study of regulatory T cells in long-lasting Graves disease. MiXCR was run by TCRdb on the multiplex PCR reads, yielding one entry per CDR3 protein. The table shows roughly 500,000 distinct CDR3 sequences, with roughly 15% occurring only once. These data were likewise used in another study, on T cells in Graves' hyperthyroidism and ophthalmopathy.

Sequencing used peripheral blood mononuclear cells (PBMCs), obtained at new diagnosis, from a patient treated with antithyroid drugs. The receptors here all came from a woman aged 45-65 years with Graves disease. Each CDR3 is given with its conserved first and last residue. D genes are given only for firm matches. Part of the rows lack a size; the others show once, few, many or a class for expanded clones.

length	D	V	size	J	DNA	CDR3
16	TRBD1	TRBV15	.	TRBJ2-7	TGTGCCACCAGCCGGGACAGGGTCTATGGAGGGTACGAGCAGTACTTC	CATSRDRVYGGYEQYF
15	TRBD1	TRBV7-9	.	TRBJ1-5	TGTGCCAGCAGCTTGGACAGGGGGGACAATCAGCCCCAGCATTTT	CASSLDRGDNQPQHF
13	.	TRBV28	.	TRBJ1-6	TGTGCCAGCAGTTCTCGAACATATTCACCCCTCCACTTT	CASSSRTYSPLHF
16	TRBD2	TRBV11-2	.	TRBJ2-1	TGTGCCAGCAGCTTAGGTACTAGCGGGATCGACAATGAGCAGTTCTTC	CASSLGTSGIDNEQFF
13	.	TRBV20-1	many	TRBJ1-5	TGCAGTGCCCACTCTTACATGGATCAGCCCCAGCATTTT	CSAHSYMDQPQHF
17	TRBD2	TRBV28	.	TRBJ2-7	TGTGCCAGCAGTTCTATATTTCCTAGCGGGAGGGCCTACGAGCAGTACTTC	CASSSIFPSGRAYEQYF
15	.	TRBV5-1	many	TRBJ2-1	TGCGCCAGCAGCTCGACAGTGAGCTCCTACAATGAGCAGTTCTTC	CASSSTVSSYNEQFF
13	.	TRBV4-1	few	TRBJ2-5	TGCGCCAGCAGCTTCCTTCTCGGGGAGACCCAGTACTTC	CASSFLLGETQYF
15	TRBD1	TRBV6-1	many	TRBJ2-1	TGTGCCAGCAGTCGAACAGGGGAACCCTACAATGAGCAGTTCTTC	CASSRTGEPYNEQFF
12	.	TRBV29-1	few	TRBJ1-1	TGCAGCGTTGGCAGGGTGAACACTGAAGCTTTCTTT	CSVGRVNTEAFF
15	.	TRBV3-1	.	TRBJ2-1	TGTGCCAGCAGCCCTCTGGGGCCGGGGGACAATGAGCAGTTCTTC	CASSPLGPGDNEQFF
14	.	TRBV6-1	few	TRBJ1-4	TGTGCCAGCAGTGATGGAACGATTAATGAAAAACTGTTTTTT	CASSDGTINEKLFF
13	TRBD1	TRBV9	.	TRBJ1-2	TGTGCCAGCAGGACAGGGGGCACCTATGGCTACACCTTC	CASRTGGTYGYTF
12	.	TRBV30	few	TRBJ1-2	TGTGCCTGGAGGCCGGCGTACTATGGCTACACCTTC	CAWRPAYYGYTF
14	TRBD2	TRBV5-1	.	TRBJ2-1	TGCGCCAGCGCTCTAGCGGGAGGCGTCAATGAGCAGTTCTTC	CASALAGGVNEQFF
14	TRBD1	TRBV7-3	many	TRBJ1-2	TGTGCCAGCAGCCCGACAGGGGGACAGTATGGCTACACCTTC	CASSPTGGQYGYTF
13	TRBD1	TRBV30	.	TRBJ1-1	TGTGCCTGGGGTCAGGGGGCATACACTGAAGCTTTCTTT	CAWGQGAYTEAFF
15	TRBD2	TRBV7-9	many	TRBJ2-7	TGTGCCAGCAGCCCTAGCGGGAGGGCCCAAGGAGAGCAGTACTTC	CASSPSGRAQGEQYF
13	TRBD1	TRBV25-1	.	TRBJ2-5	TGTGCCAGCAATTCGGGACAGGGAGAGACCCAGTACTTC	CASNSGQGETQYF
16	TRBD2	TRBV5-8	many	TRBJ2-3	TGTGCCAGCAGCTTGAGAGCGGGAGGTTTCACAGATACGCAGTATTTT	CASSLRAGGFTDTQYF
16	TRBD2	TRBV29-1	.	TRBJ2-3	TGCAGCGCCCCGAGCAGGGGCGGGAGGGTCACAGATACGCAGTATTTT	CSAPSRGGRVTDTQYF
15	.	TRBV3-1	few	TRBJ2-7	TGTGCCAGCAGCCAGCTGGTGACGGACATCTACGAGCAGTACTTC	CASSQLVTDIYEQYF
14	.	TRBV3-1	many	TRBJ2-2	TGTGCCAGCAGCCAGGGGCTAAGCACCGGGGAGCTGTTTTTT	CASSQGLSTGELFF
15	TRBD2	TRBV2	many	TRBJ2-5	TGTGCCAGCAGTGCCAAACTAGCGGTAGGGGAGACCCAGTACTTC	CASSAKLAVGETQYF
15	.	TRBV19	.	TRBJ1-6	TGTGCCAGTAGTATAGGGGAAGGGGCCGGTTCACCCCTCCACTTT	CASSIGEGAGSPLHF
16	TRBD1	TRBV11-2	many	TRBJ2-7	TGTGCCAGCAGCTTAGGTTCCTCGACAGGGGTCCACGAGCAGTACTTC	CASSLGSSTGVHEQYF
12	.	TRBV29-1	many	TRBJ2-1	TGCAGCGTCAACGACGGACACAATGAGCAGTTCTTC	CSVNDGHNEQFF
15	TRBD1	TRBV7-8	few	TRBJ1-4	TGTGCCAGCAGCCCAGGGGGGGGGGAGAATGAAAAACTGTTTTTT	CASSPGGGENEKLFF
14	.	TRBV29-1	many	TRBJ2-3	TGCAGCGTGGCGGACTACCGGGCTACAGATACGCAGTATTTT	CSVADYRATDTQYF
13	.	TRBV16	.	TRBJ1-2	TGTGCCAGCAGCCAAGGGGAGCACTATGGCTACACCTTC	CASSQGEHYGYTF
13	.	TRBV5-6	many	TRBJ1-2	TGTGCCAGCAGCTTGGAGAGGGGCTATGGCTACACCTTC	CASSLERGYGYTF
16	TRBD1	TRBV11-1	.	TRBJ2-2	TGTGCCAGCAGCTTACCGGACAGGGGGCATACCGGGGAGCTGTTTTTT	CASSLPDRGHTGELFF
13	.	TRBV3-1	few	TRBJ1-4	TGTGCCAGCAGCCAATTCCTTCATGAAAAACTGTTTTTT	CASSQFLHEKLFF